This T cell receptor (beta chain) was captured in a study of blood T cell repertoires in COVID-19. At the level of the study: Some COVID-19 samples were acute and others convalescent; all came from the United States, Italy and Spain. From T cells, B-cell-depleted T cells, or PBMCs came the material, which was cDNA or gDNA.

This CDR3 region has 14 residues. Germline CDR1 reads ENHRY; CDR2 reads SYGVKD. Deletions cut 6 bases from V and 7 bases from J, with 18 bases between. Authors' methods: Amplifying reference gene primers gave estimates of nucleated cell counts. Method: immunoSEQ multiplex PCR; TCRdb's copy keeps in-frame clones and lacks some. V, J and clone size are taken as reported in that table, and D and trimming were inferred from the DNA itself. This table has 150,000 to 200,000 clones, 86% appearing once. Sequenced sample: peripheral blood. The chain is built from TRBV10-3 and TRBJ1-1, with D hard to call. This receptor was taken from a man aged 18 to 29 with acute or convalescent COVID-19. In DNA form, the CDR3 reads TGTGCCATCAGAGGCGACCCGAGGAGCGTTGAAGCTTTCTTT. Protein sequence: CAIRGDPRSVEAFF.